The 26 T cell receptor beta chains presented below share a single source sample, sequenced in a study of T cells in Graves' hyperthyroidism and ophthalmopathy. TCR beta CDR3 regions were amplified from RNA transcripts. First-round RT-PCR with HTBI primers amplified the TCR CDR3 region. TCRdb used MiXCR to reprocess the multiplex PCR reads, holding one entry per CDR3 protein. The table shows around 350,000 distinct CDR3 sequences, with 15% to 19% occurring only once. The sample consisted of blood. The origin of the receptors is a woman in her late teens or twenties with Graves' hyperthyroidism that later progressed to Graves' ophthalmopathy.

The chain couples TRBV5-1 to TRBJ2-5; 9 bases are shared with TRBD1. CDR3 length: 15 amino acids. V shed 2 bases, J shed 7 bases, and the junction held 9 bases outside the gene matches. Germline assignment: CDR1 SGHRS and CDR2 YFSETQ. The CDR3 nucleotides read TGCGCCAGCAGCTTTTCTGGACAGGGGCAGGTGACCCAGTACTTC. As protein: CASSFSGQGQVTQYF.

The table lists this clonotype with a few counts. The chain employs TRBV4-3 and TRBJ2-7; TRBD1 or TRBD2 may be the D gene (5 bases each). The CDR3 has 15 amino acids. V was cut by 1 base and J by 4 bases, with 14 bases left in between. The germline V gene has CDR1 LGHNA and CDR2 YSLEER. CDR3 DNA sequence: TGCGCCAGCAGCCAAGTGGCAGGGACGTCTTACGAGCAGTACTTC. Translated, it gives CASSQVAGTSYEQYF.

Notes on this clonotype: A much more abundant neighbour one base away suggests this may be a read error. CDR3 residues: CASGDRRKQYF. The CDR3 DNA sequence: TGTGCCAGCGGGGACAGGAGAAAGCAGTACTTC. The rearrangement uses TRBV6-2 or TRBV6-3 and TRBJ2-7; 8 bases map to TRBD1. The length of the CDR3 is 11 residues. J was trimmed by 8 bases and V by 8 bases; bases with no gene match: 5. Germline V lookup: CDR1 MNHEY, CDR2 SVGEGT.

This clonotype was counted only a few times. The J gene is TRBJ1-3, the V gene TRBV3-1; unclear D gene. Between the trimmed V and J ends, which lost 10 bases and 4 bases, there was a span of 5 bases. The CDR3 length is 10 residues. Germline V gene sequence: CDR1 LGHDT, CDR2 YNNKEL (reference sequence). The CDR3 loop reads CATGGNTIYF. In DNA, the CDR3 is TGTGCCACCGGGGGAAACACCATATATTTT.

This CDR3 reads CASSLSFGGNTGELFF. The CDR3 DNA is TGTGCCAGCAGTTTATCTTTTGGGGGTAACACCGGGGAGCTGTTTTTT. V usage is TRBV27 and J usage is TRBJ2-2; D may match TRBD1 or TRBD2 (5 bases each). This CDR3 spans 16 amino acids. Germline V gene sequence: CDR1 MNHEY, CDR2 SMNVEV (reference sequence). The V and J ends lost 0 bases and 2 bases respectively, with 10 bases between them.

This clonotype appeared many times. This sequence joins TRBV7-2 and TRBJ1-1, with TRBD1 as a possible D gene (5 bases). This CDR3 is built from 16 residues. Germline V gene sequence: CDR1 SGHTA, CDR2 FQGNSA. The ends were cut back, 6 bases at V and 1 base at J, with 18 bases in the middle. The CDR3 nucleotides are TGTGCCAGCAGACGGACCGGGACCGGGGGGAACACTGAAGCTTTCTTT. This sequence encodes CASRRTGTGGNTEAFF.

This clonotype was picked up many times. The chain joins TRBV6-1 to TRBJ2-7; D assignment may be TRBD1 or TRBD2 (5 bases each). V lost 8 bases and J lost 6, with 23 bases in between. This CDR3 comprises 15 residues. CDR1 and CDR2 (germline): MNHNS, SASEGT. The CDR3 DNA reads as TGTGCCAGCCGTAGTGGGTCCGGGACGCGACCCGAGCAGTACTTC. It specifies CASRSGSGTRPEQYF.

This clonotype came up many times. The chain has TRBV27 and TRBJ1-5, with 11 bases fitting TRBD1. The germline CDR1 and CDR2 sequences are MNHEY and SMNVEV (reference sequence). The CDR3 extends over 17 amino acids. J lost 2 bases, V lost 5 bases, and 8 bases had no gene match. For the CDR3, the DNA is TGTGCCAGCAGTAAACGGGACAGGGGGTATCGCAATCAGCCCCAGCATTTT. Protein: CASSKRDRGYRNQPQHF.

Many counts were recorded for this clonotype. The chain uses TRBV7-6 and TRBJ2-1; D unclear. Germline CDR1 and CDR2: SGHVS and FNYEAQ. The CDR3 spans 11 residues. Trimming cost V 2 bases and J 9 bases, with 5 bases left between them. In nucleotides, the CDR3 is TGTGCCAGCAGCTTAATCGGTGAGCAGTTCTTC. Its protein is CASSLIGEQFF.

This clonotype was detected ten times or more. The chain is built from TRBV6-1 and TRBJ2-7; TRBD2 aligns across 8 bases. This CDR3 region has 16 residues. Germline V gene sequence: CDR1 MNHNS, CDR2 SASEGT. J lost 6 bases, V lost 5 bases, and 15 bases had no gene match. CDR3 protein: CASSFLLPGGAREQYF. The DNA of the CDR3 is TGTGCCAGCAGTTTCCTGCTGCCGGGAGGGGCCCGCGAGCAGTACTTC.

The chain joins TRBV6-1 to TRBJ2-5, with 8 bases that match TRBD1. Germline values: CDR1 MNHNS, CDR2 SASEGT. V shed 6 bases, J shed 5 bases, and the junction held 5 bases outside the gene matches. The CDR3 spans 13 residues. CDR3 nucleotide sequence: TGTGCCAGCAGACAGGGGGTGGTGGAGACCCAGTACTTC. Its translation: CASRQGVVETQYF.

This clonotype was detected ten times or more. The chain uses TRBV30 and TRBJ2-3, with D perhaps being TRBD1 or TRBD2 (5 bases each). The CDR3 extends over 17 amino acids. Germline V lookup: CDR1 GTSNPN, CDR2 SVGIG (reference sequence). The ends were cut back, 1 base at V and 0 bases at J, with 17 bases in the middle. CDR3 bases: TGTGCCTGGAGTGCGTCCTGGGGGACCCATAGCACAGATACGCAGTATTTT. Protein: CAWSASWGTHSTDTQYF. The complete variable domain, with remaining parts taken from reference TRBV30 and TRBJ2-3, reads SQTIHQWPATLVQPVGSPLSLECTVEGTSNPNLYWYRQAAGRGLQLLFYSVGIGQISSEVPQNLSASRPQDRQFILSSKKLLLSDSGFYLCAWSASWGTHSTDTQYFGPGTRLTVL.

The chain is built from TRBV29-1 and TRBJ2-3, with 7 bases fitting TRBD1. CDR3 length equals 14 residues. The junction had 5 bases not matched to a gene; V was cut back by 3 bases and J by 2 bases. Germline V gene sequence: CDR1 SQVTM, CDR2 ANQGSEA. This CDR3 is CSVEWDSHTDTQYF. As DNA, the CDR3 is TGCAGCGTTGAGTGGGACAGCCACACAGATACGCAGTATTTT.

The chain couples TRBV20-1 to TRBJ2-1, with TRBD2 identical over 7 bases. The CDR3 spans 14 residues. CDR1 is DFQATT and CDR2 is SNEGSKA in the germline V gene (reference sequence). J gave up 0 bases and V 5 bases, and 4 bases lay outside the gene matches. CDR3 bases: TGCAGTGCTCAGTGGACTAGCTCCTACAATGAGCAGTTCTTC. It encodes CSAQWTSSYNEQFF.

V is TRBV6-9 and J is TRBJ2-5; 12 bases match TRBD2. The CDR3 length is 18 residues. Germline values: CDR1 MNHGY, CDR2 SVAAGI. V gave up 6 bases and J gave up 1 base; unmatched junction bases: 12. The CDR3 nucleotides read TGTGCCAGCAGATACGCGATGGGACTAGCGGGTCCCCAAGAGACCCAGTACTTC. Residues: CASRYAMGLAGPQETQYF.

The chain joins TRBV7-2 to TRBJ1-1, with TRBD1 identical over 9 bases. V lost 1 base and J lost 5; bases outside the gene matches: 11. Germline values: CDR1 SGHTA, CDR2 FQGNSA. This CDR3 spans 17 amino acids. The DNA for the CDR3 is TGTGCCAGCAGCTTAGACGCCAGGGACAGGGCTGAAACTGAAGCTTTCTTT. Its translation is CASSLDARDRAETEAFF.

This clonotype was seen only a few times. This chain uses TRBV12-3 or TRBV12-4 with TRBJ2-6; perhaps D is TRBD1 or TRBD2 (5 bases each). V shed 3 bases and J shed 0 bases, with 18 bases lying between them. This CDR3 contains 19 residues. CDR3 amino acids: CASSFTLRDGPSGANVLTF. As DNA, the CDR3 is TGTGCCAGCAGTTTTACCTTACGGGACGGCCCCTCTGGGGCCAACGTCCTGACTTTC.

This chain connects TRBV28 to TRBJ2-5, with TRBD2 matching 7 bases. This CDR3 has 14 amino acids. Germline CDR1 and CDR2: MDHEN and SYDVKM. Losses at the gene ends were 2 bases for V and 3 bases for J; bases not matched to a gene: 3. As DNA, the CDR3 is TGTGCCAGCAGTTTAGCGGGAGCCAAAGAGACCCAGTACTTC. It specifies CASSLAGAKETQYF.

This clonotype was recorded at least ten times. V gene TRBV13 combines with J gene TRBJ2-1, with 10 bases that match TRBD2. The germline CDR1 and CDR2 sequences are PRHDT and FYEKMQ (reference sequence). J was trimmed by 9 bases and V by 2 bases; bases with no gene match: 7. CDR3 length equals 15 residues. The CDR3 protein is CASSLRTSGKVEQFF. The CDR3 DNA reads as TGTGCCAGCAGCTTAAGAACTAGCGGGAAGGTTGAGCAGTTCTTC.

The genes are TRBV3-1 and TRBJ1-2; 10 bases match TRBD1. Germline CDR1 is LGHDT and CDR2 is YNNKEL (reference sequence). The V segment lost 4 bases and the J segment 8 bases; nucleotides outside the gene matches: 13. This CDR3 region has 16 residues. The CDR3 bases are TGTGCCAGCAGCCTATCCCCCCGGGACAGGGGAGTAGGCTACACCTTC. Protein sequence: CASSLSPRDRGVGYTF.

For this clonotype: A read error may produce the germline difference seen at one junction end. The V and J genes are TRBV14 and TRBJ2-1; 9 positions agree with TRBD1. CDR1 and CDR2 from the germline V gene are SGHDN and FVKESK. CDR3 length equals 17 residues. The CDR3 loop is CASSRTGGPSSYNEQLF. CDR3 DNA sequence: TGTGCCAGCAGTCGAACAGGGGGCCCTAGCTCCTACAATGAGCAGCTCTTC.

On this clonotype: Germline and junction disagree at one end, which may indicate a read error. The CDR3 reads CASSPEGFSSYNELFF. The CDR3, as DNA: TGTGCCAGCTCACCAGAGGGTTTCAGCTCCTACAATGAGCTGTTCTTC. The chain has TRBV18 and TRBJ2-1, with D possibly being TRBD2 (5 bases). Germline V lookup: CDR1 KGHSH, CDR2 LQKENI. CDR3 length: 16 residues.

V gene TRBV19 combines with J gene TRBJ2-7; 12 positions match TRBD2. The trim removed 2 bases at V and 3 bases at J, leaving 2 bases unmatched. This CDR3 is built from 15 residues. Germline V CDR1 and CDR2: LNHDA, SQIVND (reference sequence). The CDR3 DNA reads as TGTGCCAGTAGTATAACGACTAGCGGGAGCTACGAGCAGTACTTC. Translating it yields CASSITTSGSYEQYF.

The rearrangement uses TRBV27 and TRBJ2-5, with unresolved D. The CDR3 contains 15 residues. Trimming pared 3 bases from V and 0 bases from J, leaving 11 bases between. CDR1 is MNHEY and CDR2 is SMNVEV in the germline V gene (reference sequence). The CDR3 spells CASSLVASDQETQYF. CDR3 bases: TGTGCCAGCAGTTTGGTGGCTTCGGACCAAGAGACCCAGTACTTC.

The chain recombines TRBV14 with TRBJ2-5; no definite D call. CDR1 and CDR2 from the germline V gene are SGHDN and FVKESK. V lost 8 bases to trimming and J lost 4 bases, with 14 bases between them. The CDR3 runs 13 residues. In DNA form, the CDR3 reads TGTGCCAGCCAGCAGCGTATGCGAGAGACCCAGTACTTC. This sequence encodes CASQQRMRETQYF.

Ten or more counts support this clonotype. The chain combines TRBV30 with TRBJ1-5; possible D gene TRBD1, 5 bases. CDR3 length: 13 residues. V was cut by 2 bases and J by 6 bases, with 11 bases left in between. Germline V CDR1 and CDR2: GTSNPN, SVGIG (reference sequence). CDR3 DNA sequence: TGTGCCTGGAGTCAGGGTCAGACTCAGCCCCAGCATTTT. This sequence encodes CAWSQGQTQPQHF.